This entry lists 28 T cell receptor gamma chains sequenced from one sample in a study of intestinal T cells in coeliac disease. For each case, the template was genomic DNA from ten roughly 5-µm formalin-fixed paraffin-embedded scrolls. Using 150 to 200 ng of biopsy DNA, TRG was amplified with LymphoTrack primers. TCRdb repeated clone calling on the multiplex PCR reads with CATT. This table holds 1,500 to 2,000 gamma-chain clones, 45% to 55% found once. The sequenced sample consisted of a duodenal biopsy. The receptors shown here come from a human donor with celiac disease.

On this clone: A much larger clone lies one base from this, so it may be a read error. This chain joins TRGV9 and TRGJ1 or TRGJ2. The CDR3 consists of 17 residues. After removal of 2 bases from V and 11 bases from J, the junction contained 24 bases not matched to a gene. Germline V CDR1 and CDR2: GITISATS, ISYDGTV (reference sequence). The CDR3 nucleotides are TGTGCCTTGTGGGAGGGCCCTCCGGGAATTATTATTCACGAGAAACTCTTT. Protein: CALWEGPPGIIIHEKLF.

The chain joins TRGV11 to TRGJP1. TRGV11 is recorded as an ORF, its role being uncertain. This CDR3 has 16 residues. With V trimmed by 2 bases and J by 8 bases, 11 bases remained unmatched. The CDR3 loop is CACWIRRGKMGWFKIF. The CDR3, as DNA: TGTGCCTGCTGGATTAGGCGGGGAAAAATGGGTTGGTTCAAGATATTT.

A few counts support this clone. Other nucleotide sequences from this sample produce the same CDR3. The CDR3 reads CATWDGLNYYKKLF. CDR3 DNA sequence: TGTGCCACCTGGGACGGGCTGAATTATTATAAGAAACTCTTT. The rearrangement uses TRGV2 and TRGJ1 or TRGJ2. This CDR3 contains 14 residues. The J segment lost 0 bases and the V segment lost 0 bases, leaving 2 bases of the junction unmatched. Germline V gives CDR1 EGSNGY, CDR2 YDSYNSKV.

The genes are TRGV3 and TRGJ1 or TRGJ2. The CDR3 totals 14 residues. The V gene's germline CDR1 is VTNTFY and CDR2 YDVSTARD (reference sequence). Trimming took 0 bases from V and 6 from J; bases not matched to a gene: 8. CDR3 DNA: TGTGCCACCTGGGACAGGGTCGAGAGTTATAAGAAACTCTTT. It encodes CATWDRVESYKKLF.

A note on this clone: One end of the junction varies from germline; a read error may be responsible. The same CDR3 can be traced to other DNA sequences in this sample. V usage is TRGV2 and J usage is TRGJP2. Germline V CDR1 and CDR2: EGSNGY, YDSYNSKV. The CDR3 runs to 15 residues. The CDR3 DNA follows: TGTGCCACCTGGGACGGGCCCGGTAGCGATTGGATCAAGACGTTT. Translating it yields CATWDGPGSDWIKTF.

A word on this clone: The sample carries other DNA sequences with the same CDR3. The gene calls are TRGV3 and TRGJ1 or TRGJ2. This CDR3 spans 13 amino acids. V gave up 0 bases and J gave up 5 bases; unmatched junction bases: 4. In germline, CDR1 is VTNTFY, CDR2 YDVSTARD (reference sequence). The CDR3 DNA reads TGTGCCACCTGGGACAGGCTTCATTATAAGAAACTCTTT. Its translation is CATWDRLHYKKLF.

By proportion, this clone is large. This chain joins TRGV9 and TRGJ1 or TRGJ2. In germline, CDR1 is GITISATS, CDR2 ISYDGTV (reference sequence). The CDR3 loop spans 14 amino acids. V lost 0 bases, J lost 3 bases, and 5 bases stayed unmatched. This CDR3 reads CALWEVMFYYKKLF. The DNA for the CDR3 is TGTGCCTTGTGGGAGGTGATGTTTTATTATAAGAAACTCTTT.

The chain uses TRGV10 and TRGJ1 or TRGJ2. TRGV10 is an ORF, and what it does is uncertain. V trimming: 8 bases; J trimming: 2 bases; junction bases outside the gene matches: 10. The CDR3 extends over 14 amino acids. The CDR3 spells CAAWESGDYYKKLF. In DNA form, the CDR3 reads TGTGCTGCGTGGGAGTCTGGGGATTATTATAAGAAACTCTTT.

This clone was detected only a few times. The rearrangement links TRGV3 to TRGJ1 or TRGJ2. V was pared by 2 bases and J by 1 base, with 5 bases of the junction left unmatched. In germline, CDR1 is VTNTFY, CDR2 YDVSTARD (reference sequence). The CDR3 spans 14 residues. DNA of the CDR3: TGTGCCACCTGGGACACTAGTAATTATTATAAGAAACTCTTT. It yields the protein CATWDTSNYYKKLF.

The J gene is TRGJP1, the V gene TRGV3. CDR3 length: 12 amino acids. Germline V CDR1 and CDR2: VTNTFY, YDVSTARD (reference sequence). Losses at the gene ends were 3 bases for V and 12 bases for J; bases not matched to a gene: 7. This chain's CDR3 is CATWDPAGFKIF. The CDR3 coding sequence is TGTGCCACCTGGGACCCGGCGGGGTTCAAGATATTT.

This chain links TRGV10 with TRGJP1. TRGV10 is an open reading frame, and its role is uncertain. The CDR3 consists of 17 residues. V lost 8 bases and J lost 0; bases outside the gene matches: 13. In DNA form, the CDR3 reads TGTGCTGCGTGGGATCTAACTTCCAATACCACTGGTTGGTTCAAGATATTT. It codes for CAAWDLTSNTTGWFKIF.

Note on this clone: With a much larger clone just one base away, this may be a read error. The CDR3 protein is CALWEGPPGIIIHKKLF. The CDR3 DNA is TGTGCCTTGTGGGAGGGCCCTCCGGGAATTATTATTCACAAGAAGCTCTTT. The chain joins TRGV9 to TRGJ1 or TRGJ2. This CDR3 is 17 amino acids long. Germline V gene lookup returns CDR1 GITISATS and CDR2 ISYDGTV (reference sequence).

The CDR3 DNA reads as TGTGCCTTGTGGGAGGTGCGAGCCTGTAAACTATTAAGGGAAATTTATAAGAAACTCTTT. It specifies CALWEVRACKLLREIYKKLF. The chain employs TRGV9 and TRGJ1 or TRGJ2. In germline, CDR1 is GITISATS, CDR2 ISYDGTV (reference sequence). CDR3 size: 20 residues. With V trimmed by 0 bases and J by 6 bases, 26 bases remained unmatched.

The table lists this clone with a count of one. A much more abundant neighbour one base away suggests this may be a read error. The CDR3 DNA reads as TGTGCCACCTGGGATCGGTTGGCCGCTGGTTGGTTCAAGATATTT. Amino acids: CATWDRLAAGWFKIF. The J gene is TRGJP1, the V gene TRGV8. Germline CDR1 reads VENAVY; CDR2 reads YDSYNSRV. J was trimmed by 6 bases and V by 3 bases; bases with no gene match: 10. The CDR3 spans 15 residues.

The chain couples TRGV8 to TRGJP2. This CDR3 comprises 15 residues. Germline CDR1 reads VENAVY; CDR2 reads YDSYNSRV. DNA for the CDR3: TGTGCGCCTGGGATAGGAGTTTATAGTGATTGGATCAAGACGTTT. It yields the protein CAPGIGVYSDWIKTF.

With respect to this clone: Other DNA sequences in this sample translate to the same CDR3. V usage is TRGV9 and J usage is TRGJ1 or TRGJ2. Germline V lookup: CDR1 GITISATS, CDR2 ISYDGTV (reference sequence). The J segment lost 6 bases and the V segment lost 0 bases, leaving 11 bases of the junction unmatched. The CDR3 extends over 15 amino acids. CDR3 sequence reads: CALWEVHSRCYKKLF. CDR3 DNA sequence: TGTGCCTTGTGGGAGGTGCATTCAAGGTGTTATAAGAAACTCTTT.

As regards this clone: The limits of the CDR3 on the DNA are not certain, so only TCRdb's listed CDR3 is given. This chain uses TRGV11 with TRGJ1 or TRGJ2. TRGV11 is reported as an ORF; its role is uncertain. The CDR3 spans 17 residues, counting both ends. CDR3 sequence: CTTVPAGLGLYYYKKLF.

A word on this clone: The junction does not match germline at one end; this may be a read error. In the same sample, other DNA sequences code for this CDR3. The J gene is TRGJP1, the V gene TRGV2. The CDR3 has 17 residues. Germline loops: CDR1 EGSNGY, CDR2 YDSYNSKV. The CDR3 DNA reads TGCGCCACCTGGGAAAACGGGACCAATACCACTGGTTGGTTCAAGATATTT. Translating it yields CATWENGTNTTGWFKIF.

The chain recombines TRGV9 with TRGJ1 or TRGJ2. Per germline, CDR1 GITISATS and CDR2 ISYDGTV (reference sequence). Unmatched junction bases numbered 8, after V lost 0 bases and J lost 9 bases. CDR3 length: 13 amino acids. CDR3 region: CALWEVRCTKKLF. As DNA, the CDR3 is TGTGCCTTGTGGGAGGTGCGATGTACTAAGAAACTCTTT.

With respect to this clone: Other DNA sequences in the sample encode the same CDR3. The chain combines TRGV10 with TRGJP1. TRGV10 is labeled an ORF, and its function is uncertain. V was pared by 8 bases and J by 0 bases, with 4 bases of the junction left unmatched. This CDR3 is 14 amino acids long. The chain's CDR3 is CAAWNDTTGWFKIF. CDR3 DNA: TGTGCTGCGTGGAATGATACCACTGGTTGGTTCAAGATATTT.

As for this clone: A junction end diverges from the germline sequence, so it may reflect a read error. The same CDR3 arises from other DNA sequences in this sample as well. J is TRGJP1 and V is TRGV8. Germline V gene data show CDR1 as VENAVY and CDR2 as YDSYNSRV. The CDR3 has 15 residues. CDR3 nucleotides: TGTGCCGCCTGGGATCGGCTGGCCACTGGTTGGTTCAAGATATTT. As protein: CAAWDRLATGWFKIF.

Relative to its sample, this clone is large. Distinct nucleotide sequences in the sample also encode this CDR3. The rearrangement joins TRGV2 to TRGJP2. J gave up 0 bases and V 3 bases, and 4 bases lay outside the gene matches. This CDR3 comprises 15 residues. CDR1 and CDR2 (germline): EGSNGY, YDSYNSKV. CDR3 sequence: CATWDSHSSDWIKTF. The CDR3 DNA sequence: TGTGCCACCTGGGACAGCCATAGTAGTGATTGGATCAAGACGTTT.

V gene TRGV2 combines with J gene TRGJ1 or TRGJ2. CDR1 and CDR2 (germline): EGSNGY, YDSYNSKV. The CDR3 extends over 13 amino acids. The J segment lost 9 bases and the V segment lost 1 base, leaving 9 bases of the junction unmatched. The CDR3 coding sequence is TGTGCCACCTGGGACGGTCATGATGGTAAGAAACTCTTT. Its protein is CATWDGHDGKKLF.

The chain carries TRGV2 and TRGJ1 or TRGJ2. The CDR3 length is 14 residues. J lost 3 bases, V lost 10 bases, and 15 bases had no gene match. The germline gives CDR1 EGSNGY, CDR2 YDSYNSKV. The CDR3 reads CATGTHRFYYKKLF. The CDR3, as DNA: TGTGCCACTGGGACGCATCGGTTTTATTATAAGAAACTCTTT.

By share, this clone ranks as large. The sample carries other DNA sequences with the same CDR3. CDR3 loop: CATWDSGSGGWFKIF. CDR3 sequence (DNA): TGTGCCACCTGGGATAGTGGGTCAGGTGGTTGGTTCAAGATATTT. This chain links TRGV8 with TRGJP1. The germline V gene has CDR1 VENAVY and CDR2 YDSYNSRV. The CDR3 totals 15 residues. Germline trimming cut 1 base from V and 7 bases from J; bases unmatched to any gene: 9.

This clone was detected only once. The chain employs TRGV9 and TRGJ1 or TRGJ2. J lost 12 bases, V lost 0 bases, and 11 bases had no gene match. Per the germline V gene, CDR1 is GITISATS and CDR2 is ISYDGTV (reference sequence). This CDR3 region has 13 residues. CDR3 amino acids: CALWEVRIHPKLF. CDR3 DNA: TGTGCCTTGTGGGAGGTGCGTATCCACCCGAAACTCTTT.

Of note for this clone: A much larger clone differs from this one at a single base, so this may be a read error. The V and J genes are TRGV8 and TRGJP2. Germline values: CDR1 VENAVY, CDR2 YDSYNSRV. The CDR3 length is 14 residues. J gave up 12 bases and V 4 bases, and 14 bases lay outside the gene matches. DNA for the CDR3: TGTGCCACCTGGGACCCGGAAGGGGGTCGGATCAAGACGTTT. Its translation: CATWDPEGGRIKTF.

Comment on this clone: Its ends do not fully match the called genes, so a read error is possible. The same CDR3 is also encoded by other DNA sequences in this sample. The genes are TRGV2 and TRGJP1. This CDR3 is 17 amino acids long. In germline, CDR1 is EGSNGY, CDR2 YDSYNSKV. The CDR3 nucleotides are TGTGCCACCTGGGACGGGCCTTGGAAAATCACTGGTTGGTTTAAGATATTT. This codes for CATWDGPWKITGWFKIF.